This T cell receptor beta chain appears in the sequencing data of a study of blood T cell repertoires in COVID-19. The wider study: Samples representing acute and convalescent COVID-19 were sourced from the United States, Italy and Spain. T cells, B-cell-depleted T cells, or PBMCs provided the cDNA or gDNA that served as material.

Methods used by the authors: Reference gene primer amplification yielded estimated nucleated cell counts. This table comes from immunoSEQ multiplex PCR, and its TCRdb copy is limited to in-frame clones, with some not included. The V and J calls and clone size were taken over from that table, and D and trimming were inferred from the DNA. Of tens of thousands of clones listed, around 88% are singletons. Germline loops: CDR1 MRHNA, CDR2 SNTAGT. Trimming at V came to 5 bases and at J to 3 bases, leaving 3 bases not matched to a gene. This CDR3 is 13 amino acids long. What was sequenced was peripheral blood. The source of this sequence is an elderly woman with acute or convalescent COVID-19. This chain joins TRBV6-4 and TRBJ1-1, with 7 nucleotides matching TRBD1. The CDR3 nucleotides read TGTGCCAGCAGTAGCACAGGGGACACTGAAGCTTTCTTT. Translating it yields CASSSTGDTEAFF.